The 22 T cell receptor beta chains given below trace back to one sample, sequenced in a study of T cell repertoires in cytomegalovirus infection. MiXCR, run by TCRdb on the reads, gives a single entry per CDR3 protein. The sample consists of around 570,000 distinct CDR3 sequences, 40% of them appearing once. Which antigens these TCRs recognize remains unknown. This sample comprised cultured PBMCs, obtained from culture after CMV antigen stimulation. The receptors stem from a human donor in good health (CMV status not recorded). Some clones in this sample may be carry-over from other donors' samples.

This clonotype was counted a few times. The chain joins TRBV7-2 to TRBJ1-2; D remains unclear. The CDR3 has 14 amino acids. Trimming stripped 5 bases from V and 5 bases from J, with 15 bases between. In germline, CDR1 is SGHTA, CDR2 FQGNSA. The CDR3, as DNA: TGTGCCAGCAGCGTACTACCGGGCCGTTATGGCTACACCTTC. This translates into CASSVLPGRYGYTF.

CDR3 in DNA: TGTGCCAGCAGCCCCGGGACTGGGGATTTTAGTGAGCAGTTCTTC. Protein: CASSPGTGDFSEQFF. This chain connects TRBV7-2 to TRBJ2-1, with D tentatively TRBD2 (6 bases). The V gene's germline CDR1 is SGHTA and CDR2 FQGNSA. The V and J ends lost 5 bases and 9 bases respectively, with 20 bases between them. CDR3 size: 15 residues.

This clonotype was detected a few times. V is TRBV7-8 and J is TRBJ2-5, with D tentatively TRBD1 (6 bases). This CDR3 spans 14 amino acids. V dropped 4 bases and J dropped 6 bases, with 15 bases sitting between them. The germline V gene encodes CDR1 SGHVS and CDR2 FQNEAQ. CDR3 residues: CASSSADRSQTQYF. In nucleotides, the CDR3 is TGTGCCAGCAGCTCGGCTGACAGGTCCCAGACCCAGTACTTC.

The rearrangement joins TRBV12-3 or TRBV12-4 to TRBJ1-5; D gene uncertain. This CDR3 is 18 amino acids long. V was clipped by 1 base and J by 0 bases, with 16 bases between them. Here the CDR3 reads CASSLVRAAGNSNQPQHF. The CDR3 coding sequence is TGTGCCAGCAGTTTAGTCAGAGCCGCCGGTAATAGCAATCAGCCCCAGCATTTT.

CDR3 residues: CASSAETANQPQHF. DNA for the CDR3: TGTGCCAGCAGTGCGGAGACAGCAAATCAGCCCCAGCATTTT. This chain joins TRBV2 and TRBJ1-5, with D possibly TRBD1 on 5 matching bases. The CDR3 totals 14 residues. V was pared by 4 bases and J by 4 bases, with 11 bases between. Looked up from germline, CDR1 is SNHLY and CDR2 is FYNNEI.

The rearrangement links TRBV6-2 or TRBV6-3 to TRBJ2-3; 7 nucleotides align to TRBD1. The CDR3 runs 15 residues. Trimming at V came to 4 bases and at J to 6 bases, leaving 10 bases not matched to a gene. Looked up from germline, CDR1 is MNHEY and CDR2 is SVGEGT. The CDR3: CASSSNRGPGDTQYF. The CDR3 nucleotides are TGTGCCAGCAGTTCCAACAGGGGTCCAGGGGATACGCAGTATTTT.

V is TRBV20-1 and J is TRBJ2-3; TRBD2 is a possible D gene (6 bases). The V gene's germline CDR1 is DFQATT and CDR2 SNEGSKA (reference sequence). V lost 1 base to trimming and J lost 4 bases, with 9 bases between them. The CDR3 consists of 13 residues. The CDR3 loop reads CSARGGTADTQYF. In DNA, the CDR3 is TGCAGTGCTAGAGGAGGGACTGCAGATACGCAGTATTTT.

In DNA form, the CDR3 reads TGTGCCAGCAGTTCGATTCACTCTGGAAACACCATATATTTT. It translates to CASSSIHSGNTIYF. This chain links TRBV28 with TRBJ1-3, with D unresolved. This CDR3 contains 14 residues. Germline assignment: CDR1 MDHEN and CDR2 SYDVKM. Trimming stripped 4 bases from V and 0 bases from J, with 7 bases between. Full variable domain (outside the CDR3, taken from reference TRBV28 and TRBJ1-3): DVKVTQSSRYLVKRTGEKVFLECVQDMDHENMFWYRQDPGLGLRLIYFSYDVKMKEKGDIPEGYSVSREKKERFSLILESASTNQTSMYLCASSSIHSGNTIYFGEGSWLTVV.

About this clonotype: One base away lies a much larger clone, so this may be a sequencing read error. The rearrangement uses TRBV7-2 and TRBJ2-2; D not resolved. V was pared by 4 bases and J by 4 bases, with 10 bases between. Germline V gives CDR1 SGHTA, CDR2 FQGNSA. The CDR3 loop spans 14 amino acids. This chain's CDR3 is CASSSSRSTGELFF. DNA of the CDR3: TGTGCCAGCAGCTCCAGCAGAAGCACCGGGGAGCTGTTTTTT. Variable domain in full (rest from reference TRBV7-2 and TRBJ2-2): GAGVSQSPSNKVTEKGKDVELRCDPISGHTALYWYRQSLGQGLEFLIYFQGNSAPDKSGLPSDRFSAERTGGSVSTLTIQRTQQEDSAVYLCASSSSRSTGELFFGEGSRLTVL.

This clonotype was counted a few times. V and J are TRBV7-2 and TRBJ2-1; D possibly corresponds to TRBD2 (5 bases). Germline assignment: CDR1 SGHTA and CDR2 FQGNSA. The CDR3 has 13 amino acids. V was shortened by 3 bases and J by 9 bases, with 12 bases between the two germline ends. The CDR3 bases are TGTGCCAGCAGCTTGAGAGGGTTGGGTGAGCAGTTCTTC. It specifies CASSLRGLGEQFF.

The CDR3: CASSRNRGLGSVTEAFF. CDR3 DNA: TGTGCCAGCAGTAGGAACAGGGGGCTGGGGAGTGTTACTGAAGCTTTCTTT. The chain links TRBV12-3 or TRBV12-4 to TRBJ1-1; 9 bases fit TRBD1. J gave up 5 bases and V 5 bases, and 15 bases lay outside the gene matches. The CDR3 contains 17 residues.

This clonotype showed up many times. The rearrangement joins TRBV7-2 to TRBJ2-7; unclear D gene. CDR1 is SGHTA and CDR2 is FQGNSA in the germline V gene. V lost 3 bases and J 3 bases, leaving 3 bases between the germline ends. This CDR3 spans 11 amino acids. CDR3 in amino acids: CASSFLYEQYF. DNA for the CDR3: TGTGCCAGCAGCTTCCTCTACGAGCAGTACTTC.

V is TRBV5-6 and J is TRBJ2-2, with no clear D. V lost 1 base to trimming and J lost 5 bases, with 12 bases between them. The CDR3 is 15 amino acids. Germline V lookup: CDR1 SGHDT, CDR2 YYEEEE. CDR3 nucleotides: TGTGCCAGCAGCTTGCTAGGGCCCGGGACCGGGGAGCTGTTTTTT. Translated, it gives CASSLLGPGTGELFF. The complete variable domain, with remaining parts taken from reference TRBV5-6 and TRBJ2-2, reads DAGVTQSPTHLIKTRGQQVTLRCSPKSGHDTVSWYQQALGQGPQFIFQYYEEEERQRGNFPDRFSGHQFPNYSSELNVNALLLGDSALYLCASSLLGPGTGELFFGEGSRLTVL.

The gene calls are TRBV25-1 and TRBJ2-7; D gene ambiguous. Germline lookup yields CDR1 MGHDK and CDR2 SYGVNS. Trimming pared 3 bases from V and 2 bases from J, leaving 8 bases between. The length of the CDR3 is 13 residues. The CDR3 sequence is CASSDLLTYEQYF. CDR3 bases: TGTGCCAGCAGTGATCTTTTAACCTACGAGCAGTACTTC.

This clonotype has a handful of counts. V usage is TRBV6-5 and J usage is TRBJ2-5, with 8 bases identical to TRBD2. Unmatched junction bases numbered 18, after V lost 5 bases and J lost 4 bases. The CDR3 is 18 amino acids. Germline V lookup: CDR1 MNHEY, CDR2 SVGAGI. CDR3 sequence: CASSEEVTSGGVRETQYF. The CDR3 DNA reads TGTGCCAGCAGTGAAGAGGTTACGAGCGGGGGCGTTAGAGAGACCCAGTACTTC.

The chain joins TRBV28 to TRBJ2-1, with D possibly TRBD2 on 7 matching bases. The CDR3 loop spans 16 amino acids. CDR1 and CDR2 from the germline V gene are MDHEN and SYDVKM. The V end was cut by 2 bases, the J end by 7 bases, with 18 bases between. The CDR3 DNA reads TGTGCCAGCAGTTTAGTGGCGGGGGCCCTGGAGAATGAGCAGTTCTTC. Translated, it gives CASSLVAGALENEQFF.

This clonotype was observed a handful of times. This rearrangement joins TRBV19 to TRBJ2-2; D is perhaps TRBD1 (6 bases). There are 15 residues in the CDR3. In germline, CDR1 is LNHDA, CDR2 SQIVND (reference sequence). The V and J ends lost 7 bases and 13 bases respectively, with 25 bases between them. In nucleotides, the CDR3 is TGTGCCAGTACAAGTCGGGCAGGGGCCTGGATTGGGCTGTTTTTT. Its protein is CASTSRAGAWIGLFF.

This clonotype was counted many times. The chain has TRBV7-8 and TRBJ2-3, with no clear D. V was trimmed by 0 bases and J by 5 bases, leaving 6 bases between them. This CDR3 has 13 amino acids. CDR1 SGHVS and CDR2 FQNEAQ come from the germline V gene. The chain's CDR3 is CASSLALVDTQYF. The DNA for the CDR3 is TGTGCCAGCAGCTTAGCGCTGGTAGATACGCAGTATTTT. The full variable domain, with the rest looked up from reference TRBV7-8 and TRBJ2-3, is GAGVSQSPRYKVAKRGQDVALRCDPISGHVSLFWYQQALGQGPEFLTYFQNEAQLDKSGLPSDRFFAERPEGSVSTLKIQRTQQEDSAVYLCASSLALVDTQYFGPGTRLTVL.

This clonotype was recorded a few times. This chain uses TRBV20-1 with TRBJ2-5; the D gene is possibly TRBD1 (5 bases). V was pared by 3 bases and J by 5 bases, with 13 bases between. Germline CDR1 and CDR2: DFQATT and SNEGSKA (reference sequence). The CDR3 has 13 residues. Here the CDR3 DNA reads TGCAGTGCTAGTAGCAGGGTCAGTGAGACCCAGTACTTC. It is translated as CSASSRVSETQYF.

In this sample, this clonotype turned up a few times. This chain connects TRBV6-1 to TRBJ2-3; 15 bases match TRBD2. Germline V gene data show CDR1 as MNHNS and CDR2 as SASEGT. The CDR3 is 17 amino acids. V was clipped by 5 bases and J by 8 bases; unmatched bases: 11. The chain's CDR3 is CASSRGLAGGKHSTQYF. CDR3 in DNA: TGTGCCAGCAGTCGGGGACTAGCGGGGGGAAAGCACAGTACGCAGTATTTT.

This clonotype has just a few counts. The chain employs TRBV7-2 and TRBJ1-6, with D perhaps matching TRBD1 (5 bases). The CDR3 is 12 amino acids. The ends were cut back, 3 bases at V and 13 bases at J, with 10 bases in the middle. Germline V gene sequence: CDR1 SGHTA, CDR2 FQGNSA. CDR3 bases: TGTGCCAGCAGCTTCCAAGGGGAGCCCCTCCACTTT. It specifies CASSFQGEPLHF. The variable domain in full, with the rest retrieved from reference TRBV7-2 and TRBJ1-6, is GAGVSQSPSNKVTEKGKDVELRCDPISGHTALYWYRQSLGQGLEFLIYFQGNSAPDKSGLPSDRFSAERTGGSVSTLTIQRTQQEDSAVYLCASSFQGEPLHFGNGTRLTVT.

This clonotype occurred many times. The J gene is TRBJ2-1, the V gene TRBV7-2; TRBD2 is a possible D gene (6 bases). CDR1 SGHTA and CDR2 FQGNSA come from the germline V gene. V lost 5 bases and J lost 0, with 17 bases in between. There are 17 residues in the CDR3. DNA for the CDR3: TGTGCCAGCAGCCACCCCGGGTTGCGGGACTCCTACAATGAGCAGTTCTTC. This translates into CASSHPGLRDSYNEQFF.